The next 12 T cell receptor beta chains were all read from a single sample in a study of blood T cell repertoires in COVID-19. Repertoires were generated with immunoSEQ multiplex PCR, while TCRdb's copy carries only in-frame clones and drops some. The sample holds under 350,000 clones; 80% to 90% are singletons and the top ten take over 8.5%. The sequenced material came from peripheral blood. Every receptor here comes from a woman aged 45-60 years who had recovered from COVID-19.

This clone appeared a single time. V usage is TRBV9 and J usage is TRBJ1-2; 11 positions match TRBD1. V was clipped by 4 bases and J by 3 bases; unmatched bases: 2. CDR1 SGDLS and CDR2 YYNGEE come from the germline V gene. This CDR3 region has 14 residues. CDR3 DNA sequence: TGTGCCAGCAGCACGGGACAGGGGGACTATGGCTACACCTTC. It is translated as CASSTGQGDYGYTF.

This chain connects TRBV27 to TRBJ1-1, with D uncertain. The CDR3 extends over 13 amino acids. The V end lost 7 bases, the J end lost 3 bases, and 12 bases lay between the germline ends. The germline V gene encodes CDR1 MNHEY and CDR2 SMNVEV (reference sequence). The CDR3 loop reads CASKKEGDTEAFF. The DNA of the CDR3 is TGTGCCAGCAAAAAGGAGGGAGACACTGAAGCTTTCTTT.

The J gene is TRBJ1-1, the V gene TRBV7-2; 9 positions agree with TRBD1. This CDR3 comprises 13 residues. The junction had 6 bases not matched to a gene; V was cut back by 5 bases and J by 8 bases. The V gene's germline CDR1 is SGHTA and CDR2 FQGNSA. The CDR3 DNA reads TGTGCCAGCAGCGTAACCGGGACAGGGGAAGCTTTCTTT. This sequence encodes CASSVTGTGEAFF.

The chain links TRBV18 to TRBJ2-7, with 8 bases identical to TRBD2. The CDR3 has 14 amino acids. Germline V gene lookup returns CDR1 KGHSH and CDR2 LQKENI. CDR3 in DNA: TGTGCATCCCGACCGGCGGGAGGTTCCTACGAGCAGTACTTC. It is translated as CASRPAGGSYEQYF.

V usage is TRBV9 and J usage is TRBJ1-2, with 9 bases matching TRBD1. The CDR3 has 17 amino acids. The V segment lost 1 base and the J segment 3 bases; nucleotides outside the gene matches: 10. Germline V gene lookup returns CDR1 SGDLS and CDR2 YYNGEE. CDR3 DNA: TGTGCCAGCAGCGTAAATTCGGGGACAGGGAACGACTATGGCTACACCTTC. It translates to CASSVNSGTGNDYGYTF. Drawing the rest from reference TRBV9 and TRBJ1-2, the complete variable domain is DSGVTQTPKHLITATGQRVTLRCSPRSGDLSVYWYQQSLDQGLQFLIQYYNGEERAKGNILERFSAQQFPDLHSELNLSSLELGDSALYFCASSVNSGTGNDYGYTFGSGTRLTVV.

The chain employs TRBV3-1 (or the pseudogene TRBV3-2) and TRBJ2-5; a weak D match, TRBD2 (6 bases). Germline CDR1 and CDR2: LGHDT and YNNKEL (reference sequence). Trimming stripped 4 bases from V and 5 bases from J, with 17 bases between. The CDR3 length is 15 residues. This CDR3 is CASSPQVVGRETQYF. In DNA, the CDR3 is TGTGCCAGCAGCCCCCAAGTGGTAGGGAGGGAGACCCAGTACTTC.

This clone occurred once. The rearrangement joins TRBV3-1 (or the pseudogene TRBV3-2) to TRBJ1-1, with a tentative D call TRBD1 (6 bases). Germline V gene data show CDR1 as LGHDT and CDR2 as YNNKEL (reference sequence). Trimming cost V 4 bases and J 0 bases, with 9 bases left between them. The CDR3 is 14 residues long. CDR3 amino acids: CASSRQAMNTEAFF. Here the CDR3 DNA reads TGTGCCAGCAGCCGACAGGCAATGAACACTGAAGCTTTCTTT.

This clone was observed once. The chain recombines TRBV7-8 with TRBJ2-7; 9 positions match TRBD2. Germline CDR1 is SGHVS and CDR2 is FQNEAQ. The CDR3 totals 17 residues. After removal of 5 bases from V and 4 bases from J, the junction contained 15 bases not matched to a gene. The CDR3 bases are TGTGCCAGCAGCCCCCGGCCCGGTGGCGGGAGGGAGTACGAGCAGTACTTC. Its translation: CASSPRPGGGREYEQYF.

The rearrangement uses TRBV19 and TRBJ2-3; TRBD2 is a possible D gene (5 bases). Deletions cut 6 bases from V and 3 bases from J, with 10 bases between. Per germline, CDR1 LNHDA and CDR2 SQIVND (reference sequence). The CDR3 spans 13 residues. The CDR3 region is CASRTGVTDTQYF. Here the CDR3 DNA reads TGTGCCAGTAGGACCGGGGTGACAGATACGCAGTATTTT.

This chain uses TRBV5-1 with TRBJ2-4; weak D call: TRBD2 (5 bases). The CDR3 consists of 18 residues. The V end lost 2 bases, the J end lost 1 base, and 19 bases lay between the germline ends. Germline assignment: CDR1 SGHRS and CDR2 YFSETQ. The CDR3 region is CASSLARERRRAKNIQYF. The CDR3, as DNA: TGCGCCAGCAGCTTAGCGAGGGAGAGGCGTCGGGCCAAAAACATTCAGTACTTC.

V usage is TRBV9 and J usage is TRBJ2-7; 7 positions agree with TRBD1. The CDR3 extends over 15 amino acids. The V gene end was trimmed by 3 bases and the J gene end by 1 base; junction bases not matched to a gene: 7. Germline loops: CDR1 SGDLS, CDR2 YYNGEE. The DNA of the CDR3 is TGTGCCAGCAGCGCCTCGACAGGGCCTTCCTACGAGCAGTACTTC. The encoded protein is CASSASTGPSYEQYF.

The chain couples TRBV6-5 to TRBJ2-1, with 7 positions matching TRBD2. The CDR3 consists of 14 residues. Germline V gene sequence: CDR1 MNHEY, CDR2 SVGAGI. V was pared by 9 bases and J by 8 bases, with 13 bases of the junction left unmatched. Written as DNA, the CDR3 is TGTGCCAGTAGGGTCCCGGGAGGATACGATGAGCAGTTCTTC. This sequence encodes CASRVPGGYDEQFF.